Listed below are T cell receptor beta chains from one sample, sequenced in a study of Ad26.COV2.S vaccination and SARS-CoV-2 variants. Repertoires were generated with immunoSEQ multiplex PCR, while TCRdb's copy carries only in-frame clones and drops some. The sample has more than 300,000 clones, about 86% seen once; the top ten hold roughly 2.1%. This specimen was peripheral blood, taken in a trial of Ad26.COV2.S vaccine versus placebo. All receptors derive from a person aged 18-60 years who received the Ad26.COV2.S COVID-19 vaccine or a placebo. CDR3s leave out the opening cysteine and the closing phenylalanine or tryptophan.

v_call cdr3_aa
TRBV2 ASSPDRGGLF
TRBV5-1 ASSPGTSRGETQY
TRBV5-6 ASSRTDTQY
TRBV7-3 ASSLNTGGDYNEQF
TRBV18 ASSPDRDTEAF
TRBV5-1 ASSLGTDGGNSPLH
TRBV6-5 ASSYRTGTNYGYT
TRBV5-1 ASSLNGILSDTQY
TRBV5-1 ASSLDGRLNTEAF
TRBV9 ASSVGPGNSPLH
TRBV5-1 ASSRTASSGNTIY
TRBV7-2 ASSPAAGTGELF
TRBV5-1 ASSSGGSYQETQY
TRBV25-1 ASSGPSSYEQY
TRBV5-1 ASSLGEGSYNEQF
TRBV3-1/TRBV3-2 ASSQRTELNEKLF
TRBV5-1 ASSLMGGTSTDTQY
TRBV11-2 ASRIGLDRVRITEAF
TRBV4-3 ASSQVMVGAADTQY
TRBV18 ASSTRQGANYGYT
TRBV11-2 ASSLDRFSYEQY
TRBV3-1/TRBV3-2 ASSQARSTSEKLF
TRBV6-5 ASRVDRHYGYT
TRBV3-1/TRBV3-2 ASSRFAEAF
TRBV6-5 ASSPLGGGQPQH
TRBV10-1 ASSESGSWQPQH
TRBV5-1 ASSLVPGQGQPQH
TRBV5-6 ASSFPGQMKYTGELF
TRBV4-3 ASSQGTGSAGNTIY
TRBV5-1 ASSPRTGSVYTEAF
TRBV3-1/TRBV3-2 ASSPSSGGTDTQY
TRBV5-1 ASSLGDSSSYNEQF
TRBV3-1/TRBV3-2 ASSQRYDTEAF
TRBV5-6 ASSLNRLANTGELF
TRBV20-1 SASFLAGYEQY
TRBV5-6 ASSLGQGGNSNQPQH